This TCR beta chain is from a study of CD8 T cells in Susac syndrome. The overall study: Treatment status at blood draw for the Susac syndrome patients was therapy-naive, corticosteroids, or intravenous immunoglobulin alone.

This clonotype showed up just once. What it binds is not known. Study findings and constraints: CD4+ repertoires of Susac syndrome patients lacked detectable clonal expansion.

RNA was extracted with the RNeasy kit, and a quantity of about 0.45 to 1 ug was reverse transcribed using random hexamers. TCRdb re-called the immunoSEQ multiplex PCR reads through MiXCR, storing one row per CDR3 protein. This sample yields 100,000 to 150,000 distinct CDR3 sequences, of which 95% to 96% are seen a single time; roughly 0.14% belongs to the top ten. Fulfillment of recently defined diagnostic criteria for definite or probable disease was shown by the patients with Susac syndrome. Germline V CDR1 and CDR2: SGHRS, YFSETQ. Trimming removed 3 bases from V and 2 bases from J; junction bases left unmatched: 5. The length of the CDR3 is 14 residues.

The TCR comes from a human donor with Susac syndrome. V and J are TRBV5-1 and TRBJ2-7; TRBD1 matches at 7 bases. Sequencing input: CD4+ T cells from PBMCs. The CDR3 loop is CASSSTGTTYEQYF. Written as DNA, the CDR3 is TGCGCCAGCAGCTCGACAGGGACGACCTACGAGCAGTACTTC.